This is a list of T cell receptor beta chains from one sample in a study of cytomegalovirus exposure and HLA in healthy donors. Method: immunoSEQ multiplex PCR; TCRdb's copy keeps in-frame clones and lacks some. The profile covers under 95,000 clones, with over 70% appearing a single time and 1.1% taken by the ten largest. The specimen sequenced was PBMCs. The receptors originated from a male donor in good health and CMV-seronegative. CDR3s include the opening cysteine and the closing phenylalanine or tryptophan. Fields, in order: CDR3 DNA, CDR3 protein, J gene, clone size, V gene, D gene. D genes are given only for firm matches. The size of a clone is reported for some rows only, either as once, few or many, or as a class for expanded clones.

CDR3nt: TGTGCCAGCAGCTTGGGGGAGGCCCGGTACGAGGAGCAGTTCTTC; CDR3aa: CASSLGEARYEEQFF; j_gene: TRBJ2-1; abundance: few; v_gene: TRBV5-5; d_gene: .
CDR3nt: TGTGCCAGTAGTATTGGGAGGGCCAACACTGAAGCTTTCTTT; CDR3aa: CASSIGRANTEAFF; j_gene: TRBJ1-1; abundance: .; v_gene: TRBV19; d_gene: .
CDR3nt: TGCGCCAGCAGCCAAGATGGGGTTCGAGGGGGTCTCGTGGAGACCCAGTACTTC; CDR3aa: CASSQDGVRGGLVETQYF; j_gene: TRBJ2-5; abundance: .; v_gene: TRBV4-1; d_gene: .
CDR3nt: TGCGCCAGCAGCTTGAGCGGATGGCGAACGACTAGCACAGATACGCAGTATTTT; CDR3aa: CASSLSGWRTTSTDTQYF; j_gene: TRBJ2-3; abundance: .; v_gene: TRBV5-1; d_gene: .
CDR3nt: TGCGCCAGCAGCCAAGGAAAGGACAGGCCCTACGAGCAGTACTTC; CDR3aa: CASSQGKDRPYEQYF; j_gene: TRBJ2-7; abundance: .; v_gene: TRBV4-3; d_gene: TRBD1
CDR3nt: TGTGCCAGCAGTTTATCGGGACAGAATACGCAGTATTTT; CDR3aa: CASSLSGQNTQYF; j_gene: TRBJ2-3; abundance: .; v_gene: TRBV27; d_gene: TRBD1
CDR3nt: TGTGCCAGCAGTCCGTCCGTCACAGGGAGCGAGCAGTACTTC; CDR3aa: CASSPSVTGSEQYF; j_gene: TRBJ2-7; abundance: .; v_gene: TRBV6-6; d_gene: .
CDR3nt: TGTGCCAGCAGTGAAATGGGGACAGGGGTCCACAATGAGCAGTTCTTC; CDR3aa: CASSEMGTGVHNEQFF; j_gene: TRBJ2-1; abundance: .; v_gene: TRBV6-1; d_gene: TRBD1
CDR3nt: TGTGCCAGCAGTTACTGGGGCGGGGAGCTCCAAGAGACCCAGTACTTC; CDR3aa: CASSYWGGELQETQYF; j_gene: TRBJ2-5; abundance: once; v_gene: TRBV6-5; d_gene: .
CDR3nt: TGTGCCAGCAGCGCAAGGACTAGCGGGAGTGTAGAGACCCAGTACTTC; CDR3aa: CASSARTSGSVETQYF; j_gene: TRBJ2-5; abundance: .; v_gene: TRBV7-9; d_gene: TRBD2
CDR3nt: TGTGCCAGCAGCCAAGATGCGGGAGGAGGGGGCTACACCTTC; CDR3aa: CASSQDAGGGGYTF; j_gene: TRBJ1-2; abundance: .; v_gene: TRBV4-2; d_gene: .
CDR3nt: TGTGCCAGCAGTCTCGAGGTCGGCTCTGGAAACACCATATATTTT; CDR3aa: CASSLEVGSGNTIYF; j_gene: TRBJ1-3; abundance: .; v_gene: TRBV28; d_gene: .
CDR3nt: TGTGCCAGTAGTAAAGGACTAGTCACCTACGAGCAGTACTTC; CDR3aa: CASSKGLVTYEQYF; j_gene: TRBJ2-7; abundance: once; v_gene: TRBV19; d_gene: TRBD2
CDR3nt: TGTGCCAGCAGTTACTCTGAGGGTAGGACTGAAGCTTTCTTT; CDR3aa: CASSYSEGRTEAFF; j_gene: TRBJ1-1; abundance: .; v_gene: TRBV6-5; d_gene: .
CDR3nt: TGTGCCAGCAGCGCGGGACATAACTCCTACGAGCAGTACTTC; CDR3aa: CASSAGHNSYEQYF; j_gene: TRBJ2-7; abundance: .; v_gene: TRBV9; d_gene: .
CDR3nt: TGTGCCATCAGTGGCGCTACAGGGGGACCGGACGAGCAGTACTTC; CDR3aa: CAISGATGGPDEQYF; j_gene: TRBJ2-7; abundance: .; v_gene: TRBV10-3; d_gene: TRBD1